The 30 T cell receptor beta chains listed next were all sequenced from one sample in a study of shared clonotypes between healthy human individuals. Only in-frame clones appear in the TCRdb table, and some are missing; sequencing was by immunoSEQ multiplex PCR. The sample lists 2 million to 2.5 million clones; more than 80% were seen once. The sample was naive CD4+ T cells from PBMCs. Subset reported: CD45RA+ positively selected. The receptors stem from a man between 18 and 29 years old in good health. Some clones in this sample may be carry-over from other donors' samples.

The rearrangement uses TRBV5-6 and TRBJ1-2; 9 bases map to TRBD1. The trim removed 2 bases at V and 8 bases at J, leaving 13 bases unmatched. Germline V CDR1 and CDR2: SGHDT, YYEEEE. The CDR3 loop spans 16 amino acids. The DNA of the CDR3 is TGTGCCAGCAGCTTAGAGACAGGGGGTTTTCCAACCGGCTACACCTTC. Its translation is CASSLETGGFPTGYTF.

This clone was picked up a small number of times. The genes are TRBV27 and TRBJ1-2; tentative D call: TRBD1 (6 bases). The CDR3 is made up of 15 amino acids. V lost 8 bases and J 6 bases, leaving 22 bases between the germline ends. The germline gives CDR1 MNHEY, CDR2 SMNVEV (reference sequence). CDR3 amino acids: CASPPRQAATHGYTF. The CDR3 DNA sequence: TGTGCCAGCCCGCCACGACAGGCGGCTACTCATGGCTACACCTTC.

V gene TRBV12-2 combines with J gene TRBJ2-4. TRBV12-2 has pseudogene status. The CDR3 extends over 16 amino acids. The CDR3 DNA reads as TGTGCAAGTCGCTTAGTAAACGGGGACGGCAAAAACATTCAGTACTTC. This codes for CASRLVNGDGKNIQYF.

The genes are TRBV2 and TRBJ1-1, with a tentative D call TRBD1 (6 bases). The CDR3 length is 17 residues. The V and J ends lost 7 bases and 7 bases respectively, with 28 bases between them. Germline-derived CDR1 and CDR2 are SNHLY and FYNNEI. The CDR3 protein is CASISFAGALKIGEAFF. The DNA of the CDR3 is TGTGCCAGCATATCCTTCGCGGGGGCGCTTAAGATCGGTGAAGCTTTCTTT.

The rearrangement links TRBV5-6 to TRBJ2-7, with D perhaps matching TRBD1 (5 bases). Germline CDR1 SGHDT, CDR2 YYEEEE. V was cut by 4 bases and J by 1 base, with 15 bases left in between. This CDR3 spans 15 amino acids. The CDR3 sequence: CASSPLGALSYEQYF. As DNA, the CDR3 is TGTGCCAGCAGCCCCCTTGGGGCCCTATCCTACGAGCAGTACTTC.

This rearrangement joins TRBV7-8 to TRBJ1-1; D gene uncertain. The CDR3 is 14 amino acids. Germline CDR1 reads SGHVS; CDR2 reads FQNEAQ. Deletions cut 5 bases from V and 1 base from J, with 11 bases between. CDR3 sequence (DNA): TGTGCCAGCAGCCCGGTCGATGGGAACACTGAAGCTTTCTTT. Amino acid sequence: CASSPVDGNTEAFF.

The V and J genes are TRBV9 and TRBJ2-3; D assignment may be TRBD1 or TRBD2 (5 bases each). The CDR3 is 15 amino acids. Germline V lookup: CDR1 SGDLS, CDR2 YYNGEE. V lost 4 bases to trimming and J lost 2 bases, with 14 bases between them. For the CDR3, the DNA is TGTGCCAGCAGCCCCAGGGACGGGTACACAGATACGCAGTATTTT. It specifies CASSPRDGYTDTQYF.

The CDR3 reads CASSRTRPGRENTEAFF. CDR3 coding DNA: TGCGCCAGCAGCCGAACTCGCCCGGGACGCGAAAACACTGAAGCTTTCTTT. V usage is TRBV5-1 and J usage is TRBJ1-1, with a tentative D call TRBD1 (5 bases). This CDR3 has 17 residues. V lost 4 bases, J lost 2 bases, and 21 bases lay in between. Germline V gene sequence: CDR1 SGHRS, CDR2 YFSETQ. Full variable domain (outside the CDR3, taken from reference TRBV5-1 and TRBJ1-1): KAGVTQTPRYLIKTRGQQVTLSCSPISGHRSVSWYQQTPGQGLQFLFEYFSETQRNKGNFPGRFSGRQFSNSRSEMNVSTLELGDSALYLCASSRTRPGRENTEAFFGQGTRLTVV.

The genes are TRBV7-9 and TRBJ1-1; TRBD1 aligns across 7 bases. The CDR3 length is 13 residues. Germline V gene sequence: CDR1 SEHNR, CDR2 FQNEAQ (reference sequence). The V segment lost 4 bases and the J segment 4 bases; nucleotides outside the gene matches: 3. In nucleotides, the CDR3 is TGTGCCAGCAGCTCAGGGACAGTCACTGAAGCTTTCTTT. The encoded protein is CASSSGTVTEAFF.

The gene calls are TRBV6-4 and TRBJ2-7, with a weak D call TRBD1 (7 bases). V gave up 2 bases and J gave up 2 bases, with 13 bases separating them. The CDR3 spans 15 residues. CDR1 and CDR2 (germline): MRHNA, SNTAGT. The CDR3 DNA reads TGTGCCAGCAGTGACATACAGGGGAGGCCCTACGAGCAGTACTTC. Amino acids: CASSDIQGRPYEQYF.

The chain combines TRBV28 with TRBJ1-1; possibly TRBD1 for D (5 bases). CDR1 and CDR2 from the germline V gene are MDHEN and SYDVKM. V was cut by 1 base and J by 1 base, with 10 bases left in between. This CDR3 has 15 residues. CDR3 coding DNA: TGTGCCAGCAGTTTATCGGCAGGGTCGAACACTGAAGCTTTCTTT. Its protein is CASSLSAGSNTEAFF.

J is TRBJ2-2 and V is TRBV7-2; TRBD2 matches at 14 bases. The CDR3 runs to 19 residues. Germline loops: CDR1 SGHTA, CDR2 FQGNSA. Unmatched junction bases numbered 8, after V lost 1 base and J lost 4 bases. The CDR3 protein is CASSLVRLAGGRITGELFF. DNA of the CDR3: TGTGCCAGCAGCTTAGTTCGACTAGCGGGAGGGCGGATCACCGGGGAGCTGTTTTTT.

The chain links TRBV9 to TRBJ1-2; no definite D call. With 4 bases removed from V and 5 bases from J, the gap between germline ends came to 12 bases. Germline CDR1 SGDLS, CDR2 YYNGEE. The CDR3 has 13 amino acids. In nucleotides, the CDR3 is TGTGCCAGCAGCCCCCACCTGGAATATGGCTACACCTTC. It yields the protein CASSPHLEYGYTF.

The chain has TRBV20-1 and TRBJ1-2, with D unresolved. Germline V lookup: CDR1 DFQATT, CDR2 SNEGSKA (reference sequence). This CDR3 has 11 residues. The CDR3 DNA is TGCAGCGTCCGGGGTAACTATGGCTACACCTTC. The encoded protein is CSVRGNYGYTF.

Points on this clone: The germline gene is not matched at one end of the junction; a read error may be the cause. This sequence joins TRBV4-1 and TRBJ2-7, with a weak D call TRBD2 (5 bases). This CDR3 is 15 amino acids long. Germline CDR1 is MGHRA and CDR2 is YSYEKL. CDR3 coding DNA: TGCGCCAGCAGCAAAGACGGACTGTCTGGCTACGAGCAGTACTTC. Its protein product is CASSKDGLSGYEQYF.

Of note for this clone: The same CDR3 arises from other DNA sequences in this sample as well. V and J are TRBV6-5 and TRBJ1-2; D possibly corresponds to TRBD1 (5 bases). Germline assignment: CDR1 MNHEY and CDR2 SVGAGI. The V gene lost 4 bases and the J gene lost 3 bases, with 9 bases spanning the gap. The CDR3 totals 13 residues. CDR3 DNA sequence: TGTGCCAGCAGTTCCAGGGAGGACTATGGCTACACCTTC. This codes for CASSSREDYGYTF.

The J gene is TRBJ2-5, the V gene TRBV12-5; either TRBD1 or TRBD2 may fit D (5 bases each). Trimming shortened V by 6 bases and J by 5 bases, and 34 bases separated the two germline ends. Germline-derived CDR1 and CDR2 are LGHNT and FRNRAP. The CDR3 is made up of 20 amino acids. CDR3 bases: TGTGCTAGTGGATACACCAGTGGTTCAGGGACGATCCTTCAGGTGGAGACCCAGTACTTC. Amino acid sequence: CASGYTSGSGTILQVETQYF.

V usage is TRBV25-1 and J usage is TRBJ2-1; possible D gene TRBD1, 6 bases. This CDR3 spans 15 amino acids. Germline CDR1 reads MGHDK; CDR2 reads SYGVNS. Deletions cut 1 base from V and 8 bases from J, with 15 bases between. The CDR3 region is CASSEWGRGADEQFF. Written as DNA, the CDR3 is TGTGCCAGCAGTGAATGGGGCAGGGGAGCGGATGAGCAGTTCTTC.

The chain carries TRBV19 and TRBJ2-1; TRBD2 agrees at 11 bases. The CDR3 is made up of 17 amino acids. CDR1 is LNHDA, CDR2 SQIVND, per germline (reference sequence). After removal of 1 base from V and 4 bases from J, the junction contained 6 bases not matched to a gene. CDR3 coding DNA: TGTGCCAGTAGTATAGGCCAACTAGCGGGGGTTTACAATGAGCAGTTCTTC. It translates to CASSIGQLAGVYNEQFF.

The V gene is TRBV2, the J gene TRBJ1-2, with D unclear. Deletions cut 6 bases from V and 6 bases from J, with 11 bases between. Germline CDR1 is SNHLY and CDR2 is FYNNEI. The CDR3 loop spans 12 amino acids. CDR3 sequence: CASSARDNGYTF. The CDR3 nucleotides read TGTGCCAGCAGCGCCCGCGATAATGGCTACACCTTC.

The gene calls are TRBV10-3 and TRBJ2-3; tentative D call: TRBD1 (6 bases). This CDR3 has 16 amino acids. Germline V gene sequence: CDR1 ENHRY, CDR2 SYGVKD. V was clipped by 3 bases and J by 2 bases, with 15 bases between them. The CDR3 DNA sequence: TGTGCCATCAGTGACCCGAAAGGACAGCTCACAGATACGCAGTATTTT. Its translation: CAISDPKGQLTDTQYF.

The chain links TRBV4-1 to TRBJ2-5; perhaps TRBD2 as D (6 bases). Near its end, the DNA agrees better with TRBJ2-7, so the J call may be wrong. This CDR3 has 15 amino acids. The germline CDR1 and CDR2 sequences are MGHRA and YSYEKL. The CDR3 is CASSRGRTQSYEQYF. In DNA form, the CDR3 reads TGCGCCAGCAGTAGAGGGAGGACCCAATCCTACGAGCAGTACTTC.

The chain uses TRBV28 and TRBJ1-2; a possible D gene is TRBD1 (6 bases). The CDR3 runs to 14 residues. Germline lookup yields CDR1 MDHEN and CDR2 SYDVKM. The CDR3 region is CATGSRGINYGYTF. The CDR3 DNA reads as TGTGCGACGGGAAGTAGGGGGATTAACTATGGCTACACCTTC.

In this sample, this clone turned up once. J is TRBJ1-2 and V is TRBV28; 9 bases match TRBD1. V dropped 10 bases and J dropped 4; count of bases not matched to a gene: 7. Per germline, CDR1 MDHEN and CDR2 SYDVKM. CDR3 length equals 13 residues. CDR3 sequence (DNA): TGTGCCACGAGGGACAGGGCCTCCTATGGCTACACCTTC. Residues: CATRDRASYGYTF.

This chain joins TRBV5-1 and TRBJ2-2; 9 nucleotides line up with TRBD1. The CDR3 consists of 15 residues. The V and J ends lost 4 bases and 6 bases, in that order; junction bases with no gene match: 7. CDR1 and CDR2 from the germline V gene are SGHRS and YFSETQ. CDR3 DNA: TGCGCCAGCAGCCAGGGACAGGGCCGGTCCGGGGAGCTGTTTTTT. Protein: CASSQGQGRSGELFF.

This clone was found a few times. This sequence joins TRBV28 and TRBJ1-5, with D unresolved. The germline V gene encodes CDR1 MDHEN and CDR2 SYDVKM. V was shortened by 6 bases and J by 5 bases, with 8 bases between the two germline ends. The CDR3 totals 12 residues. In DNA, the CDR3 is TGTGCCAGCAGGCTTGTTCATCAGCCCCAGCATTTT. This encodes CASRLVHQPQHF.

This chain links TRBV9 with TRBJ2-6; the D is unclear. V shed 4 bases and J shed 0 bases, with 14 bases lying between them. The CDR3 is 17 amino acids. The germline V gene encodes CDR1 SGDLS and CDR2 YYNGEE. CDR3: CASSPADGFSGANVLTF. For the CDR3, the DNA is TGTGCCAGCAGCCCAGCAGACGGATTCTCTGGGGCCAACGTCCTGACTTTC.

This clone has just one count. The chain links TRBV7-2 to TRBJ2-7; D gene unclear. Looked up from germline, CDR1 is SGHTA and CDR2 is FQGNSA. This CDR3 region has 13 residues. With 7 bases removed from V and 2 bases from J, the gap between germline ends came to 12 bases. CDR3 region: CASTKRGPYEQYF. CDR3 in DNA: TGTGCCAGCACCAAACGCGGACCCTACGAGCAGTACTTC.

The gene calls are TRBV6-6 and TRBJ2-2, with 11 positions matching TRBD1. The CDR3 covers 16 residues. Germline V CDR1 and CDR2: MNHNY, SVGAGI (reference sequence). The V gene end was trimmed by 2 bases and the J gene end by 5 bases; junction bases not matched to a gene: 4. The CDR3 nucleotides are TGTGCCAGCAGTTACGGGACAGGGGGGAGGACCGGGGAGCTGTTTTTT. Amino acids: CASSYGTGGRTGELFF.

In DNA form, the CDR3 reads TGTGCCAGCAGTGAAGAGGGGACCACTGAAGCTTTCTTT. Residues: CASSEEGTTEAFF. The chain couples TRBV2 to TRBJ1-1; possible D gene TRBD1, 5 bases. The V end lost 1 base, the J end lost 4 bases, and 7 bases lay between the germline ends. The CDR3 length is 13 residues. From germline, CDR1 is SNHLY and CDR2 FYNNEI.